Shown below are 13 T cell receptor beta chains from a single sample sequenced in a study of CD8 T cells in Susac syndrome. RNA amounts of roughly 0.45 to 1 ug underwent reverse transcription with random hexamers. MiXCR, run by TCRdb on the immunoSEQ multiplex PCR reads, gives a single entry per CDR3 protein. The repertoire includes around 180,000 distinct CDR3 sequences, 85% to 95% of them detected once, and roughly 0.16% sits in the top ten. Source material: CD8+ T cells from PBMCs. The receptor source for this set is a human donor with multiple sclerosis.

The CDR3, as DNA: TGTGCCAGCAGTCCGATACTATCTGGGGCCAACGTCCTGACTTTC. Its translation is CASSPILSGANVLTF. The rearrangement links TRBV12-3 or TRBV12-4 to TRBJ2-6; the D is unclear. The CDR3 is 15 residues long. V was trimmed by 5 bases and J by 1 base, leaving 9 bases between them.

The V call is TRBV13, the J call TRBJ1-1; possible D gene TRBD1, 5 bases. Germline loops: CDR1 PRHDT, CDR2 FYEKMQ (reference sequence). V lost 5 bases, J lost 2 bases, and 9 bases lay in between. The CDR3 contains 13 residues. Written as DNA, the CDR3 is TGTGCCAGCAGCACAGGTAGTAACACTGAAGCTTTCTTT. It specifies CASSTGSNTEAFF.

This chain uses TRBV29-1 with TRBJ2-1; D remains ambiguous. Trimming cost V 5 bases and J 5 bases, with 4 bases left between them. The length of the CDR3 is 10 residues. CDR1 is SQVTM and CDR2 is ANQGSEA in the germline V gene. This CDR3 is CSVSHNEQFF. As DNA, the CDR3 is TGCAGCGTTTCCCACAATGAGCAGTTCTTC.

V gene TRBV19 combines with J gene TRBJ1-1, with D unclear. The V end was cut by 5 bases, the J end by 4 bases, with 17 bases between. Per germline, CDR1 LNHDA and CDR2 SQIVND (reference sequence). This CDR3 is built from 15 residues. The CDR3 sequence is CASSLTPLLGTEAFF. Here the CDR3 DNA reads TGTGCCAGTAGTCTCACCCCTCTCCTGGGCACTGAAGCTTTCTTT.

This clonotype was counted once. V and J are TRBV10-3 and TRBJ2-3; D is uncertain. The CDR3 is made up of 15 amino acids. Per the germline V gene, CDR1 is ENHRY and CDR2 is SYGVKD. V lost 4 bases and J 4 bases, leaving 15 bases between the germline ends. The CDR3 coding sequence is TGTGCCATCAGTGGTATATCACGCGTCCCAGATACGCAGTATTTT. Encoded protein: CAISGISRVPDTQYF.

On this clonotype itself: Because the CDR3's place on the DNA is in doubt, the DNA is left out and the CDR3 is given as listed by TCRdb. The genes are TRBV27 and TRBJ2-7; the D call TRBD1 from the table was never checked on the DNA. Per germline, CDR1 MNHEY and CDR2 SMNVEV (reference sequence). From its first to its last residue, the CDR3 has 16 amino acids. The CDR3 loop is CASSSFFGEGAYEQYF.

The chain has TRBV7-9 and TRBJ2-7, with D perhaps matching TRBD1 (5 bases). The CDR3 is made up of 13 amino acids. The germline CDR1 and CDR2 sequences are SEHNR and FQNEAQ (reference sequence). V was pared by 4 bases and J by 6 bases, with 13 bases between. This CDR3 reads CASSSDKEVEQYF. The CDR3 coding sequence is TGTGCCAGCAGCTCGGACAAGGAAGTCGAGCAGTACTTC.

This chain connects TRBV4-1 to TRBJ2-4; D call uncertain. Per the germline V gene, CDR1 is MGHRA and CDR2 is YSYEKL. The CDR3 loop spans 17 amino acids. V was cut by 3 bases and J by 2 bases, with 17 bases left in between. The CDR3 nucleotides read TGCGCCAGCAGCCACCGCTATGGGTTCTGGCCCAAAAACATTCAGTACTTC. This translates into CASSHRYGFWPKNIQYF.

The chain uses TRBV7-9 and TRBJ1-1, with D perhaps TRBD1 (5 bases). V was cut by 3 bases and J by 7 bases, with 12 bases left in between. The length of the CDR3 is 13 residues. The V gene's germline CDR1 is SEHNR and CDR2 FQNEAQ (reference sequence). CDR3 nucleotides: TGTGCCAGCAGCTTCTCCCCCGGGGGTGAAGCTTTCTTT. Protein: CASSFSPGGEAFF.

Turning to this clonotype: At one of its ends the junction is not consistent with the germline gene, which may arise from a read error. V usage is TRBV7-9 and J usage is TRBJ2-1, with D hard to call. There are 12 residues in the CDR3. The germline V gene has CDR1 SEHNR and CDR2 FQNEAQ (reference sequence). The CDR3 nucleotides read TGTGCAAGCAAGGGCTCCTACAATGAGCAGTTCTTC. Translation gives CASKGSYNEQFF.

The V gene is TRBV13, the J gene TRBJ2-7, with 7 bases that match TRBD2. The V segment lost 4 bases and the J segment 0 bases; nucleotides outside the gene matches: 3. The CDR3 has 14 amino acids. Germline V lookup: CDR1 PRHDT, CDR2 FYEKMQ (reference sequence). This CDR3 is CASSSGRSSYEQYF. CDR3 coding DNA: TGTGCCAGCAGCTCCGGGAGGTCCTCCTACGAGCAGTACTTC.

V usage is TRBV20-1 and J usage is TRBJ1-2, with D possibly matching TRBD1 (5 bases). Trimming took 7 bases from V and 8 from J, leaving 14 bases between them. This CDR3 is 11 amino acids long. CDR1 and CDR2 from the germline V gene are DFQATT and SNEGSKA (reference sequence). The CDR3 sequence: CSVWGIGGYTF. The CDR3 DNA reads as TGCAGTGTATGGGGCATTGGAGGCTACACCTTC.

The chain uses TRBV27 and TRBJ1-1; 7 nucleotides match TRBD1. The CDR3 runs 12 residues. Germline assignment: CDR1 MNHEY and CDR2 SMNVEV (reference sequence). Trimming removed 6 bases from V and 5 bases from J; junction bases left unmatched: 3. Here the CDR3 reads CASRTQGTEAFF. CDR3 sequence (DNA): TGTGCCAGCAGAACACAGGGGACTGAAGCTTTCTTT.